Reported below is one T cell receptor beta chain. What it recognizes is unknown. The sample originates from a study of cytomegalovirus exposure and HLA in healthy donors. Donors in the study were healthy people who gave bone marrow. Study-wide findings and caveats: As a later analysis revealed, the rate of TCR association differed by HLA locus, with DRB1 most and HLA-C fewest. A few of the chains that were CMV-associated were confirmed in vitro to be specific for CMV antigens. A link between a missense DCLRE1C variant and TCR beta V- and J-gene trimming emerged from a later analysis.

PCR involved 60 Vbeta and 13 Jbeta primers. Clones were sequenced by immunoSEQ multiplex PCR, and TCRdb holds only the in-frame ones, with some missing. The data contain over 150,000 clones, approximately 80% of them singletons. Germline V gene data show CDR1 as SGHRS and CDR2 as YFSETQ. Trimming removed 5 bases from V and 1 base from J; junction bases left unmatched: 1. CDR3 length equals 14 residues. This clonotype was sampled from a woman between 40 and 50 years old in good health and CMV-seropositive. Sequences were obtained from PBMCs. The genes are TRBV5-1 and TRBJ2-7, with 12 bases matching TRBD2. The CDR3 nucleotides are TGCGCCAGCAGGACTAGCGGGAGTTCCTACGAGCAGTACTTC. It translates to CASRTSGSSYEQYF.